The next 26 T cell receptor beta chains were all read from a single sample in a study of tumor-infiltrating lymphocytes in primary liver carcinoma. TCR beta cDNA was made from 450 to 600 ng total RNA with a constant-region primer. Three-round nested multiplex PCR performed with slightly modified ARM-PCR produced the TCR beta libraries. With TRBV1-TRBV30 forward primers and a C-beta reverse primer, the first two PCR rounds were run for approximately 10 cycles each. TCRdb reprocessed the multiplex PCR reads with MiXCR, giving one entry per CDR3 protein. The repertoire consists of 95,000 to 150,000 distinct CDR3 sequences, with 64% occurring once and the leading ten covering roughly 8%. Both RNA and DNA were isolated together from approximately 20-30 mg of bulk tissue that had not been sorted. Sequenced material: liver tumor tissue from sampling region 3. As to subset: tumor region T3, left-lateral pole. The receptors shown here come from a woman aged 60 to 75 with primary liver carcinoma and hepatitis B virus infection.

The rearrangement uses TRBV19 and TRBJ1-5; D uncertain. V was cut by 2 bases and J by 6 bases, with 11 bases left in between. This CDR3 contains 14 residues. Germline assignment: CDR1 LNHDA and CDR2 SQIVND (reference sequence). As DNA, the CDR3 is TGTGCCAGTAGTATAAAGGGAAACGGTCAGCCCCAGCATTTT. Translated, it gives CASSIKGNGQPQHF. Looking up the rest from reference TRBV19 and TRBJ1-5 gives the full variable domain: DGGITQSPKYLFRKEGQNVTLSCEQNLNHDAMYWYRQDPGQGLRLIYYSQIVNDFQKGDIAEGYSVSREKKESFPLTVTSAQKNPTAFYLCASSIKGNGQPQHFGDGTRLSIL.

The chain carries TRBV11-3 and TRBJ2-7; 7 bases map to TRBD1. With 7 bases clipped from V and 0 bases from J, the junction kept 6 bases outside the gene matches. Germline V gives CDR1 SGHNT, CDR2 YENEEA. This CDR3 is 14 amino acids long. The CDR3 nucleotides are TGTGCCAGCAATGTGAGGGGGCCCTCCTACGAGCAGTACTTC. Its translation is CASNVRGPSYEQYF.

V gene TRBV20-1 combines with J gene TRBJ2-4; 9 bases line up with TRBD1. CDR3 length: 13 amino acids. Germline V gene lookup returns CDR1 DFQATT and CDR2 SNEGSKA (reference sequence). Trimming took 3 bases from V and 5 from J; bases not matched to a gene: 2. This CDR3 reads CSARRTGENIQYF. In nucleotides, the CDR3 is TGCAGTGCTAGGAGGACAGGGGAAAACATTCAGTACTTC.

Of note for this clonotype: A much larger clone sits a single nucleotide away, making a read error possible. The gene calls are TRBV6-1 and TRBJ1-2; D unresolved. There are 14 residues in the CDR3. In germline, CDR1 is MNHNS, CDR2 SASEGT. The CDR3 loop is CPSSEREVNYGYTF. DNA of the CDR3: TGTCCCAGCAGTGAAAGGGAGGTTAACTATGGCTACACCTTC.

This clonotype was seen repeatedly, ten times or more. The chain couples TRBV5-4 to TRBJ2-5; D not certain. This CDR3 is built from 11 residues. In germline, CDR1 is SGHNT, CDR2 YYREEE (reference sequence). The V end lost 7 bases, the J end lost 3 bases, and 7 bases lay between the germline ends. CDR3 bases: TGTGCCAGCGGTACTAAAGAGACCCAGTACTTC. Translating it yields CASGTKETQYF.

Of note for this clonotype: The junction departs from germline at one end; a sequencing error may be responsible. V gene TRBV6-2 or TRBV6-3 combines with J gene TRBJ2-3; the match to TRBD2 covers 7 bases. The CDR3 sequence is 15 residues long. Germline V CDR1 and CDR2: MNHEY, SVGEGT. The CDR3 is CVSSYGKAGVDMQYF. For the CDR3, the DNA is TGTGTCAGCAGTTATGGAAAGGCGGGAGTTGATATGCAGTATTTT.

This clonotype has only one observation. At one boundary the junction diverges from the germline segment, which might be a read error. This sequence joins TRBV12-3 or TRBV12-4 and TRBJ2-2; possible D gene TRBD2, 5 bases. The CDR3 is 16 residues long. In DNA form, the CDR3 reads TGTGCCAGCAGTTTTCCGGCGCAAACGAGCACCGGGGAGCAGTTTTTT. Translation: CASSFPAQTSTGEQFF.

This clonotype was seen a handful of times. This may be a read error, as it is one base from a much larger clone. The chain uses TRBV4-1 and TRBJ1-2; possibly TRBD1 for D (6 bases). V lost 4 bases and J lost 7, with 19 bases in between. CDR1 and CDR2 (germline): MGHRA, YSYEKL. The CDR3 consists of 15 residues. The CDR3 DNA follows: TGCGCCAGCAGCCGGGACGTTACAGGGACGGGTGGCTACACCTTC. This sequence encodes CASSRDVTGTGGYTF.

This clonotype appeared many times. The chain recombines TRBV30 with TRBJ2-1; tentative D call: TRBD2 (6 bases). Germline V gene lookup returns CDR1 GTSNPN and CDR2 SVGIG (reference sequence). The CDR3 is 13 residues long. Trimming removed 0 bases from V and 10 bases from J, with 13 bases in between. The CDR3 loop is CAWSVGGPREQFF. CDR3 coding DNA: TGTGCCTGGAGTGTAGGAGGGCCTAGGGAGCAGTTCTTC.

In the case of this clonotype: No conserved phenylalanine or tryptophan ends this CDR3, so it is likely a read error. The gene calls are TRBV6-2 or TRBV6-3 and TRBJ1-4; D gene ambiguous. With 8 bases removed from V and 7 bases from J, the gap between germline ends came to 11 bases. CDR3 size: 12 residues. The germline V gene has CDR1 MNHEY and CDR2 SVGEGT. The CDR3 DNA reads TGTGCCAGCCGTATGGGGTGTGAAAAACTGTTTTCT. Its protein is CASRMGCEKLFS.

Remarks on this clonotype: The CDR3 does not close with the conserved phenylalanine or tryptophan, likely indicating a read error. This chain joins TRBV4-1 and TRBJ2-3; D is uncertain. The CDR3 has 12 residues. The germline V gene encodes CDR1 MGHRA and CDR2 YSYEKL. Trimming removed 2 bases at V and 2 bases at J, with 2 bases between. The DNA for the CDR3 is TGCGCCAGCAGCCAACACACAGATACGCAGTATAGT. Protein sequence: CASSQHTDTQYS.

Points on this clonotype: No conserved phenylalanine or tryptophan ends this CDR3, so it is likely a read error. The chain joins TRBV11-1 to TRBJ2-7, with D unclear. CDR3 length equals 13 residues. CDR1 is SGHAT and CDR2 is FQDESV in the germline V gene (reference sequence). V was trimmed by 2 bases and J by 2 bases, leaving 7 bases between them. In DNA form, the CDR3 reads TGTGCCAGCAGCTTAAGGCTAGCCTACGAGCAGTACTCA. It specifies CASSLRLAYEQYS.

With regard to this clonotype: It may be a read error: a sequence one base away is much more abundant. The rearrangement uses TRBV5-1 and TRBJ1-6; maybe TRBD1 (5 bases). The germline V gene encodes CDR1 SGHRS and CDR2 YFSETQ. This CDR3 region has 19 residues. Trimming removed 4 bases from V and 10 bases from J, with 30 bases in between. DNA of the CDR3: TGCGCCAGCAGCACACAGACAGTCCAAGGAGATTGGAAGTACTCACCCCTCCACTTT. This encodes CASSTQTVQGDWKYSPLHF.

This clonotype was found a few times. V is TRBV28 and J is TRBJ2-4; 8 bases agree with TRBD2. Per the germline V gene, CDR1 is MDHEN and CDR2 is SYDVKM. This CDR3 region has 15 residues. V trimming: 3 bases; J trimming: 10 bases; junction bases outside the gene matches: 11. CDR3 coding DNA: TGTGCCAGCAGTTTGGGTGGGAGCGGGAGTGGGATTCAGTACTTC. This gives the protein CASSLGGSGSGIQYF.

The chain is built from TRBV11-2 and TRBJ2-7; the match to TRBD2 covers 10 bases. After removal of 3 bases from V and 3 bases from J, the junction contained 14 bases not matched to a gene. Germline values: CDR1 SGHAT, CDR2 FQNNGV. This CDR3 has 18 amino acids. The CDR3 DNA reads as TGTGCCAGCAGCTTTCTGGTGTCTAGCGGGGGTACCCTCTACGAGCAGTACTTC. Its translation is CASSFLVSSGGTLYEQYF.

As to this clonotype: At one end the junction does not follow the germline gene, possibly because of a read error. The J gene is TRBJ2-3, the V gene TRBV11-2; D is perhaps TRBD2 (5 bases). The CDR3 contains 13 residues. Germline lookup yields CDR1 SGHAT and CDR2 FQNNGV. CDR3 coding DNA: TGTGACAGCAGCAAGAGACTACTAGATATGCAGTATTTT. Its protein is CDSSKRLLDMQYF.

This clonotype was observed once. Since a much larger clone is just one base distant, this may be a read error. The chain joins TRBV28 to TRBJ2-7; D uncertain. V was clipped by 2 bases and J by 0 bases, with 11 bases between them. Germline loops: CDR1 MDHEN, CDR2 SYDVKM. This CDR3 contains 15 residues. CDR3 loop: CASSLGNYSSYEQYF. CDR3 DNA: TGTGCCAGCAGTTTAGGGAACTACAGCTCCTACGAGCAGTACTTC.

This clonotype was seen at least ten times. CDR3 amino acids: CSVEVLIRDRGLIGGSYEQYF. The CDR3 region has the DNA TGCAGCGTTGAAGTGTTAATCCGGGACAGGGGGTTAATTGGGGGTTCCTACGAGCAGTACTTC. V gene TRBV29-1 combines with J gene TRBJ2-7, with 11 bases lining up with TRBD1. J was trimmed by 1 base and V by 1 base; bases with no gene match: 21. The CDR3 consists of 21 residues. CDR1 and CDR2 from the germline V gene are SQVTM and ANQGSEA.

In regard to this clonotype: A read error may account for a junction end that differs from germline. This chain connects TRBV11-1 to TRBJ2-6, with D possibly being TRBD2 (6 bases). Germline lookup yields CDR1 SGHAT and CDR2 FQDESV (reference sequence). There are 17 residues in the CDR3. The CDR3: CTSSARIGTPGANVLTF. CDR3 bases: TGTACCAGCAGCGCCAGGATAGGGACTCCTGGGGCCAACGTCCTGACTTTC.

With respect to this clonotype: Possible read error: a much larger clone is one base away. This chain connects TRBV5-4 to TRBJ1-1; no definite D call. Germline CDR1 and CDR2: SGHNT and YYREEE (reference sequence). The length of the CDR3 is 13 residues. V lost 1 base to trimming and J lost 1 base, with 5 bases between them. The CDR3 sequence is CASSLLTNTEAFF. CDR3 sequence (DNA): TGTGCCAGCAGCTTGCTGACGAACACTGAAGCTTTCTTT. Drawing the rest from reference TRBV5-4 and TRBJ1-1, the complete variable domain is ETGVTQSPTHLIKTRGQQVTLRCSSQSGHNTVSWYQQALGQGPQFIFQYYREEENGRGNFPPRFSGLQFPNYSSELNVNALELDDSALYLCASSLLTNTEAFFGQGTRLTVV.

For this clonotype: This CDR3 is missing its conserved last phenylalanine or tryptophan, likely due to a read error. CDR3 in amino acids: CASSYSNLAGVLVETQYI. DNA of the CDR3: TGTGCCAGCAGTTACTCGAACTTAGCGGGAGTGTTGGTCGAGACCCAGTACATC. The V gene is TRBV6-7, the J gene TRBJ2-5; 9 bases map to TRBD2. TRBV6-7 is an ORF for which the function is uncertain. V dropped 0 bases and J dropped 5; count of bases not matched to a gene: 13. CDR3 size: 18 residues.

In regard to this clonotype: This may be a read error, as it is one base from a much larger clone. DNA for the CDR3: TGTGCCAGCAGCCTTCGAAGGACAAGGGGCGCGTACACTGAAGCTTTCTTT. It codes for CASSLRRTRGAYTEAFF. The chain combines TRBV5-5 with TRBJ1-1; a possible D gene is TRBD1 (5 bases). CDR3 length: 17 amino acids. Trimming pared 4 bases from V and 3 bases from J, leaving 22 bases between. Per the germline V gene, CDR1 is SGHKS and CDR2 is YYEKEE (reference sequence).

The chain has TRBV10-2 and TRBJ2-1, with D tentatively TRBD1 (6 bases). The CDR3 covers 15 residues. Per germline, CDR1 WSHSY and CDR2 SAAADI. Trimming pared 9 bases from V and 0 bases from J, leaving 15 bases between. The CDR3 sequence: CASSTWTASYNEQFF. The CDR3 nucleotides are TGCGCCAGTAGTACCTGGACAGCCTCCTACAATGAGCAGTTCTTC.

Concerning this clonotype: One end of the junction is discordant with germline, which a read error may explain. V is TRBV5-4 and J is TRBJ2-1; tentatively, D is TRBD2 (5 bases). Germline V gives CDR1 SGHNT, CDR2 YYREEE (reference sequence). The CDR3 totals 13 residues. The CDR3 DNA sequence: TGTGCCAACAGCTTGGACTTCTTGAATGAGCGGTTCTTC. Translating it yields CANSLDFLNERFF.

This clonotype was counted a few times. The chain has TRBV18 and TRBJ2-7; 10 bases match TRBD1. CDR1 and CDR2 (germline): KGHSH, LQKENI. J was trimmed by 7 bases and V by 3 bases; bases with no gene match: 18. The CDR3 loop spans 18 amino acids. The CDR3 region has the DNA TGTGCCAGCTCACCTCGTCGCGGGTTACGACAGGGGGCGGAGGAGCAGTACTTC. This encodes CASSPRRGLRQGAEEQYF.

Notes on this clonotype: The germline gene is not matched at one end of the junction; a read error may be the cause. The chain carries TRBV12-3 or TRBV12-4 and TRBJ2-6; a weak D match, TRBD2 (6 bases). The CDR3 has 15 residues. The CDR3 sequence: CPSSLRRAGANVLTF. Here the CDR3 DNA reads TGTCCCAGCAGTTTACGGAGGGCTGGGGCCAACGTCCTGACTTTC.